This T cell receptor beta chain came from a study of T-cell memory formation after mild COVID-19. General observations from the study: Cross-reactive memory appears to have joined, as suggested by some responding clones showing up in pre-infection memory.

Many counts were recorded for this clonotype. What it binds is unknown. This CDR3 has 14 residues. Per germline, CDR1 LGHNA and CDR2 YSLEER. Trimming took off 5 bases at V and 0 bases at J, with 10 bases between the two ends. Sample barcodes and UMIs were carried by the TCR alpha and TCR beta cDNA libraries that 5'RACE generated with constant-segment primers. In TCRdb, the 5' RACE reads were re-called with MiXCR into one record per CDR3 protein. Here the sample spans approximately 150,000 distinct CDR3 sequences, 10% to 15% being singletons. The V and J genes are TRBV4-3 and TRBJ1-1; D gene uncertain. Sequenced material: PBMCs or a T cell subset sorted from them (not recorded which). The sequence was obtained from a man aged 18 to 30 who had mild COVID-19 (a few samples of this study predate the infection). Cell type and time point are not known. The CDR3 sequence is CASSRQHMNTEAFF. As DNA, the CDR3 is TGCGCCAGCAGCAGGCAACATATGAACACTGAAGCTTTCTTT.